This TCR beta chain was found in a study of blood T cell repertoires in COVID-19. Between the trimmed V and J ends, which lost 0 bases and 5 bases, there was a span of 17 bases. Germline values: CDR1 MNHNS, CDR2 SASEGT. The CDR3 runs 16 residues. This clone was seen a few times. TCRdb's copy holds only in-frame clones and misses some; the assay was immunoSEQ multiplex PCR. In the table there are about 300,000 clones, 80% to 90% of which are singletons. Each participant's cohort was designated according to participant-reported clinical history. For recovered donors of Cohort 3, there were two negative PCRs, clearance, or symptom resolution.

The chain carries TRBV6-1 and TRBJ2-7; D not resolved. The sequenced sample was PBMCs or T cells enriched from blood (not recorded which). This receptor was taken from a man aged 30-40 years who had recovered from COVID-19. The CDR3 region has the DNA TGTGCCAGCAGTGAAGCTAGGTGGCAGGATGTGAACGAGCAGTACTTC. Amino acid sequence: CASSEARWQDVNEQYF.